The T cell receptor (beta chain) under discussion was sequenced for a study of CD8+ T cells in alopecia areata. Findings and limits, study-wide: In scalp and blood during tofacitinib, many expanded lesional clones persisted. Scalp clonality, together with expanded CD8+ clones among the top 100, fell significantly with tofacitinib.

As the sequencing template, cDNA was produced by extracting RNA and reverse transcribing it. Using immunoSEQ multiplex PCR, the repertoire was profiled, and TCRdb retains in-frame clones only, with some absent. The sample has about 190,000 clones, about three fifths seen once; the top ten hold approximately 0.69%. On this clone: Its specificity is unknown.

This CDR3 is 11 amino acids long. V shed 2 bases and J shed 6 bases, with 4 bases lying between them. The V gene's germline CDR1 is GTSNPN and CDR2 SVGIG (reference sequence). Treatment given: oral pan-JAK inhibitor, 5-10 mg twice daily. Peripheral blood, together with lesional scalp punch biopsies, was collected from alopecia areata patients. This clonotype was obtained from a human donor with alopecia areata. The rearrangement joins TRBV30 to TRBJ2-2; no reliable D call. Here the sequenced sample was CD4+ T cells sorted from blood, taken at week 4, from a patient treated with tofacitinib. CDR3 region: CAWSSPGELFF. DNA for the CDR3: TGTGCCTGGAGTAGCCCCGGGGAGCTGTTTTTT.